Following are 12 T cell receptor beta chains from one sample sequenced in a study of blood T cell repertoires in COVID-19. Assay used: immunoSEQ multiplex PCR; TCRdb lists only in-frame clones, some missing. Of just under 45,000 clones detected, 80% to 90% appear once; the ten largest clones hold 1% to 1.5%. Sequencing was carried out using peripheral blood. The receptors derive from a woman aged 40 to 50 with acute or convalescent COVID-19.

The chain is built from TRBV5-1 and TRBJ2-7, with a weak D call TRBD1 (6 bases). This CDR3 has 12 amino acids. V was shortened by 6 bases and J by 9 bases, with 16 bases between the two germline ends. The germline V gene has CDR1 SGHRS and CDR2 YFSETQ. CDR3 DNA sequence: TGCGCCAGCAAGACAGGCTCCACCGGGCAGTACTTC. It encodes CASKTGSTGQYF.

About this clone: An end of the junction differs from the germline gene, which may be a read error. J is TRBJ1-1 and V is TRBV4-1, with D possibly TRBD1 on 5 matching bases. This CDR3 contains 14 residues. Per the germline V gene, CDR1 is MGHRA and CDR2 is YSYEKL. The CDR3 region is CASRQVGGGTEAFF. The CDR3 DNA reads as TGCGCCAGCAGACAAGTGGGGGGAGGGACTGAAGCTTTCTTT.

The rearrangement links TRBV7-9 to TRBJ1-6; TRBD1 matches 12 bases. J lost 9 bases, V lost 4 bases, and 7 bases had no gene match. This CDR3 has 16 residues. Per germline, CDR1 SEHNR and CDR2 FQNEAQ (reference sequence). DNA for the CDR3: TGTGCCAGCAGCTCGGGACAGGGGGCCCCTTCTTCACCCCTCCACTTT. The encoded protein is CASSSGQGAPSSPLHF.

The chain combines TRBV29-1 with TRBJ1-4; D is uncertain. From germline, CDR1 is SQVTM and CDR2 ANQGSEA. The CDR3 length is 13 residues. V was trimmed by 3 bases and J by 4 bases, leaving 9 bases between them. The CDR3 sequence: CSVDTGFNEKLFF. As DNA, the CDR3 is TGCAGCGTTGATACCGGGTTTAATGAAAAACTGTTTTTT.

This chain joins TRBV5-6 and TRBJ1-2, with 9 nucleotides matching TRBD1. J lost 2 bases, V lost 3 bases, and 17 bases had no gene match. From germline, CDR1 is SGHDT and CDR2 YYEEEE. This CDR3 has 19 residues. As DNA, the CDR3 is TGTGCCAGCAGCTGCGAGGGGAGTATAGAGGGACAGGGAAACTATGGCTACACCTTC. Translated, it gives CASSCEGSIEGQGNYGYTF.

The chain has TRBV5-1 and TRBJ2-3, with D perhaps matching TRBD1 (5 bases). V was pared by 0 bases and J by 5 bases, with 16 bases between. The CDR3 spans 16 residues. Germline V gene sequence: CDR1 SGHRS, CDR2 YFSETQ. CDR3 nucleotides: TGCGCCAGCAGCTTGGCGGGTACGATAAGGGGAGATACGCAGTATTTT. Its protein is CASSLAGTIRGDTQYF.

The J gene is TRBJ1-4, the V gene TRBV7-9, with 7 bases fitting TRBD1. The germline gives CDR1 SEHNR, CDR2 FQNEAQ (reference sequence). The ends lost 6 bases at V and 0 bases at J; junction bases unmatched: 7. This CDR3 has 16 amino acids. CDR3 in DNA: TGTGCCAGCAGTCCGGGACAGCGTACAACTAATGAAAAACTGTTTTTT. Its protein product is CASSPGQRTTNEKLFF. The whole variable domain, filled in from reference TRBV7-9 and TRBJ1-4, reads DTGVSQNPRHKITKRGQNVTFRCDPISEHNRLYWYRQTLGQGPEFLTYFQNEAQLEKSRLLSDRFSAERPKGSFSTLEIQRTEQGDSAMYLCASSPGQRTTNEKLFFGSGTQLSVL.

V and J are TRBV6-2 or TRBV6-3 and TRBJ2-5; D may be TRBD1 (5 bases). Trimming cost V 5 bases and J 1 base, with 8 bases left between them. This CDR3 has 13 amino acids. In germline, CDR1 is MNHEY, CDR2 SVGEGT. The CDR3, as DNA: TGTGCCAGCAGTGGACATGTCCAAGAGACCCAGTACTTC. Its protein is CASSGHVQETQYF.

This rearrangement joins TRBV18 to TRBJ1-5; TRBD1 might be the D (5 bases). There are 12 residues in the CDR3. In germline, CDR1 is KGHSH, CDR2 LQKENI. V lost 8 bases and J 5 bases, leaving 10 bases between the germline ends. CDR3: CASKRGDQPQHF. CDR3 bases: TGTGCCAGCAAACGGGGGGATCAGCCCCAGCATTTT.

This rearrangement joins TRBV11-2 to TRBJ1-4; D unclear. Germline assignment: CDR1 SGHAT and CDR2 FQNNGV. The CDR3 runs 13 residues. V dropped 5 bases and J dropped 8 bases, with 12 bases sitting between them. CDR3 nucleotides: TGTGCCAGCAGCCGCGAAATCAGGGAAAAACTGTTTTTT. Translated, it gives CASSREIREKLFF.

The chain links TRBV11-2 to TRBJ1-5; D is unclear. The germline V gene encodes CDR1 SGHAT and CDR2 FQNNGV. Trimming took 1 base from V and 0 from J, leaving 4 bases between them. This CDR3 is 14 amino acids long. CDR3: CASSLGYSNQPQHF. The DNA for the CDR3 is TGTGCCAGCAGCTTAGGCTATAGCAATCAGCCCCAGCATTTT.

This clone was recorded a few times. This chain links TRBV6-2 or TRBV6-3 with TRBJ2-6; D is uncertain. Trimming left V 5 bases short and J 0 bases short, with 8 bases between. CDR1 is MNHEY, CDR2 SVGEGT, per germline. The CDR3 loop spans 15 amino acids. In nucleotides, the CDR3 is TGTGCCAGCAGTCGCGACATCTCTGGGGCCAACGTCCTGACTTTC. This translates into CASSRDISGANVLTF.